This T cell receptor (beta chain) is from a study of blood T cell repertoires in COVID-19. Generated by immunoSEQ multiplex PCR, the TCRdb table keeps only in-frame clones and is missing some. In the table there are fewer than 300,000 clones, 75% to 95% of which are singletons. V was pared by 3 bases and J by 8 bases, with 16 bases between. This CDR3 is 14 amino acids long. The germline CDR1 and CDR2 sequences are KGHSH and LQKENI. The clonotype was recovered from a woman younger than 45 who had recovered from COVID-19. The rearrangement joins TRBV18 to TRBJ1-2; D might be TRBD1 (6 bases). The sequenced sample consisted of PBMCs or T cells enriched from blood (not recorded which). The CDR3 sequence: CASSPTAGAGGYTF. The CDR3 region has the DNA TGTGCCAGCTCACCTACCGCGGGGGCTGGCGGCTACACCTTC.